The next 14 T cell receptor beta chains were all read from a single sample in a study of sequential checkpoint blockade in melanoma. Profiled with immunoSEQ multiplex PCR; TCRdb holds only in-frame clones, not every one. The sample lists 18,000 or so clones; under 60% were seen once. Treatment: randomized to nivolumab then ipilimumab (arm A) or the reverse (arm B). This specimen was CD8+ T cells sorted from blood (inferred from file names), taken from a patient given nivolumab and ipilimumab in sequence. The receptors derive from a human donor with melanoma.

The table lists this clone with a few counts. This rearrangement joins TRBV7-2 to TRBJ2-7; TRBD1 is a possible D gene (6 bases). Germline V gene lookup returns CDR1 SGHTA and CDR2 FQGNSA. The CDR3 is made up of 13 amino acids. Trimming left V 3 bases short and J 3 bases short, with 9 bases between. CDR3: CASSFGGHYEQYF. The CDR3, as DNA: TGTGCCAGCAGCTTTGGGGGACACTACGAGCAGTACTTC. Full variable domain (outside the CDR3, taken from reference TRBV7-2 and TRBJ2-7): GAGVSQSPSNKVTEKGKDVELRCDPISGHTALYWYRQSLGQGLEFLIYFQGNSAPDKSGLPSDRFSAERTGGSVSTLTIQRTQQEDSAVYLCASSFGGHYEQYFGPGTRLTVT.

The chain recombines TRBV19 with TRBJ1-2; D is ambiguous. Trimming removed 5 bases from V and 8 bases from J, with 21 bases in between. CDR1 and CDR2 from the germline V gene are LNHDA and SQIVND (reference sequence). The CDR3 totals 15 residues. CDR3 region: CASSLLVGRPVGYTF. CDR3 DNA: TGTGCCAGTAGTCTCCTCGTGGGCCGGCCTGTGGGCTACACCTTC.

This rearrangement joins TRBV13 to TRBJ1-6; tentatively, D is TRBD1 (5 bases). The germline V gene has CDR1 PRHDT and CDR2 FYEKMQ (reference sequence). V lost 6 bases and J 7 bases, leaving 7 bases between the germline ends. The CDR3 is 12 residues long. The CDR3 DNA reads as TGTGCCAGCAGGGGGGGGAATTCACCCCTCCACTTT. This translates into CASRGGNSPLHF.

The sample holds one count of this clone. The rearrangement uses TRBV4-1 and TRBJ2-3; 12 bases match TRBD2. This CDR3 contains 17 residues. Losses at the gene ends were 1 base for V and 6 bases for J; bases not matched to a gene: 8. Germline V gene sequence: CDR1 MGHRA, CDR2 YSYEKL. CDR3 region: CASSQGGTSGYRDTQYF. Written as DNA, the CDR3 is TGCGCCAGCAGCCAAGGGGGGACTAGCGGGTACCGGGATACGCAGTATTTT.

The table lists this clone with a few counts. The gene calls are TRBV7-9 and TRBJ1-3; D unclear. CDR1 is SEHNR, CDR2 FQNEAQ, per germline (reference sequence). The CDR3 totals 16 residues. Trimming pared 4 bases from V and 2 bases from J, leaving 15 bases between. This chain's CDR3 is CASSWATAYTGNTIYF. In nucleotides, the CDR3 is TGTGCCAGCAGCTGGGCGACCGCCTATACTGGAAACACCATATATTTT.

This clone was seen a single time. This rearrangement joins TRBV7-3 to TRBJ2-5, with 11 nucleotides matching TRBD2. CDR3 length equals 17 residues. Germline V lookup: CDR1 SGHTA, CDR2 FQGTGA. The V segment lost 5 bases and the J segment 4 bases; nucleotides outside the gene matches: 12. The CDR3 is CASSPVGVAGGPETQYF. As DNA, the CDR3 is TGTGCCAGCAGCCCCGTCGGGGTAGCGGGGGGGCCAGAGACCCAGTACTTC.

This clone was counted a few times. CDR3 in amino acids: CASSLVAGLGTGELFF. The CDR3 nucleotides are TGCGCCAGCAGCCTAGTAGCGGGATTAGGTACCGGGGAGCTGTTTTTT. V gene TRBV4-3 combines with J gene TRBJ2-2; the match to TRBD2 covers 8 bases. The CDR3 length is 16 residues. With V trimmed by 4 bases and J by 5 bases, 9 bases remained unmatched. Germline values: CDR1 LGHNA, CDR2 YSLEER.

This CDR3 reads CTSSQDDLPDTQYF. CDR3 sequence (DNA): TGCACCAGCAGCCAAGATGACTTGCCAGATACGCAGTATTTT. V and J are TRBV1 and TRBJ2-3; the table calls TRBD2, which could not be checked here. TRBV1 is an annotated pseudogene. This CDR3 has 14 amino acids.

The chain is built from TRBV2 and TRBJ2-1, with 11 bases matching TRBD2. The trim removed 2 bases at V and 8 bases at J, leaving 5 bases unmatched. The germline V gene encodes CDR1 SNHLY and CDR2 FYNNEI. The length of the CDR3 is 15 residues. CDR3 nucleotide sequence: TGTGCCAGCAGTGAAATAGCGGGGGGGATGGATGAGCAGTTCTTC. Its protein product is CASSEIAGGMDEQFF.

The V call is TRBV6-5, the J call TRBJ2-7; TRBD1 might be the D (5 bases). In germline, CDR1 is MNHEY, CDR2 SVGAGI. The CDR3 has 12 residues. V was shortened by 6 bases and J by 3 bases, with 9 bases between the two germline ends. CDR3 loop: CASSPQGYEQYF. The CDR3, as DNA: TGTGCCAGCAGCCCTCAGGGCTACGAGCAGTACTTC.

The chain carries TRBV9 and TRBJ2-3, with D unresolved. V dropped 4 bases and J dropped 5 bases, with 8 bases sitting between them. Germline V gives CDR1 SGDLS, CDR2 YYNGEE. This CDR3 spans 12 amino acids. The CDR3, as DNA: TGTGCCAGCAGCACATCTGGAGATACGCAGTATTTT. Its translation: CASSTSGDTQYF.

CDR3 region: CASSIVGHSGGSNTGELFF. The CDR3 nucleotides are TGTGCCAGTAGTATAGTGGGGCACAGCGGGGGGTCAAACACCGGGGAGCTGTTTTTT. This chain joins TRBV19 and TRBJ2-2; 9 bases map to TRBD2. The CDR3 extends over 19 amino acids. Trimming took 1 base from V and 2 from J; bases not matched to a gene: 11. Germline loops: CDR1 LNHDA, CDR2 SQIVND (reference sequence).

The V and J genes are TRBV12-5 and TRBJ2-7, with TRBD1 matching over 7 bases. CDR1 is LGHNT, CDR2 FRNRAP, per germline. The CDR3 spans 13 residues. Unmatched junction bases numbered 9, after V lost 7 bases and J lost 6 bases. DNA of the CDR3: TGTGCTAGTGCCCCGACAGGGTTTAGCGAGCAGTACTTC. It is translated as CASAPTGFSEQYF.

This clone was seen only once. The chain couples TRBV5-4 to TRBJ1-2, with 7 bases identical to TRBD1. V lost 2 bases and J lost 4; bases outside the gene matches: 8. The CDR3 loop spans 15 amino acids. Per germline, CDR1 SGHNT and CDR2 YYREEE (reference sequence). As DNA, the CDR3 is TGTGCCAGCAGCTTAGGAGGGACAGCTATCTATGGCTACACCTTC. Translated: CASSLGGTAIYGYTF.